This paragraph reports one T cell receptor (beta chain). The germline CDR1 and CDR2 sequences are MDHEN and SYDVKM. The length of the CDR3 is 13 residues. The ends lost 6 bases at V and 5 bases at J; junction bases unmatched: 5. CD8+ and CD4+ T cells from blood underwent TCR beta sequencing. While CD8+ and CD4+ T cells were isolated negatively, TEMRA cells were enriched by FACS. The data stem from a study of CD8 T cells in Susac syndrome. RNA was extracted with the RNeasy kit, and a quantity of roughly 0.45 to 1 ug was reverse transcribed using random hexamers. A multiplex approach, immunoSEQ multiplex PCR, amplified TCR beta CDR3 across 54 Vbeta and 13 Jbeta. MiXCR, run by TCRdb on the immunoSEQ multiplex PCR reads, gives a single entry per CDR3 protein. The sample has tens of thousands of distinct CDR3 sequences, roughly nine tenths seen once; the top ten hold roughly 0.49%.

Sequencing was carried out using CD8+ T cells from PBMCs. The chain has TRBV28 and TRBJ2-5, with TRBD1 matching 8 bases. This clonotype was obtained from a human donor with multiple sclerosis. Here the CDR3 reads CASSWTGSETQYF. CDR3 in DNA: TGTGCCAGCAGCTGGACAGGGTCGGAGACCCAGTACTTC.